This entry lists 18 T cell receptor beta chains sequenced from one sample in a study of type 1 regulatory T cells. Findings and caveats of the study: Compared with non-Tr1 cells, Tr1 cells showed a narrower TCR repertoire.

TCRdb reprocessed the reads with MiXCR, giving one entry per CDR3 protein. Of tens of thousands of distinct CDR3 sequences listed, around 21% are singletons. Their antigens remain unidentified. The sequencing sample was made of cultured type 1 regulatory T (Tr1) cells, either the whole culture or a sorted fraction (not recorded which). All receptors come from a human donor in good health.

The chain has TRBV3-1 and TRBJ1-5; weak D call: TRBD1 (5 bases). Trimming shortened V by 3 bases and J by 5 bases, and 8 bases separated the two germline ends. CDR3 size: 13 residues. The germline V gene encodes CDR1 LGHDT and CDR2 YNNKEL (reference sequence). This chain's CDR3 is CASSQQGDQPQHF. The CDR3 DNA sequence: TGTGCCAGCAGCCAGCAGGGAGATCAGCCCCAGCATTTT.

J is TRBJ2-1 and V is TRBV12-3 or TRBV12-4; possibly TRBD2 for D (5 bases). The V end lost 4 bases, the J end lost 8 bases, and 12 bases lay between the germline ends. CDR3 length: 13 amino acids. The CDR3 DNA follows: TGTGCCAGCAGTTCGGATAGCGTTGATGAGCAGTTCTTC. Translation gives CASSSDSVDEQFF.

The V call is TRBV5-1, the J call TRBJ2-1; 9 nucleotides line up with TRBD2. The CDR3 sequence is 17 residues long. Losses at the gene ends were 1 base for V and 3 bases for J; bases not matched to a gene: 8. From germline, CDR1 is SGHRS and CDR2 YFSETQ. CDR3 in amino acids: CASSLLRGGGVYNEQFF. The CDR3 coding sequence is TGCGCCAGCAGCTTGCTCCGCGGGGGGGGCGTCTACAATGAGCAGTTCTTC.

The chain has TRBV27 and TRBJ2-7, with TRBD2 identical over 8 bases. The ends lost 3 bases at V and 2 bases at J; junction bases unmatched: 15. The CDR3 has 18 residues. The germline V gene encodes CDR1 MNHEY and CDR2 SMNVEV (reference sequence). The CDR3 loop reads CASSLRWLAGGTTYEQYF. The CDR3 region has the DNA TGTGCCAGCAGTTTGCGTTGGCTAGCGGGTGGAACTACCTACGAGCAGTACTTC.

CDR3 DNA sequence: TGCGCCAGCAGCTCAGGGTCCCCAGATACGCAGTATTTT. Translated: CASSSGSPDTQYF. The chain couples TRBV5-1 to TRBJ2-3, with a tentative D call TRBD1 (5 bases). Germline V gene data show CDR1 as SGHRS and CDR2 as YFSETQ. Trimming pared 3 bases from V and 4 bases from J, leaving 9 bases between. CDR3 length: 13 residues. The complete variable domain, with remaining parts taken from reference TRBV5-1 and TRBJ2-3, reads KAGVTQTPRYLIKTRGQQVTLSCSPISGHRSVSWYQQTPGQGLQFLFEYFSETQRNKGNFPGRFSGRQFSNSRSEMNVSTLELGDSALYLCASSSGSPDTQYFGPGTRLTVL.

In this sample, this clonotype turned up a few times. The chain combines TRBV5-1 with TRBJ2-7; possibly TRBD1 or TRBD2 for D (5 bases each). The germline V gene has CDR1 SGHRS and CDR2 YFSETQ. CDR3 length: 14 amino acids. V was cut by 0 bases and J by 2 bases, with 9 bases left in between. The CDR3 DNA reads as TGCGCCAGCAGCTTGGCCCAGGGACCCTACGAGCAGTACTTC. This encodes CASSLAQGPYEQYF.

The genes are TRBV6-2 or TRBV6-3 and TRBJ2-7; D call uncertain. This CDR3 contains 13 residues. Trimming removed 8 bases at V and 5 bases at J, with 16 bases between. The germline CDR1 and CDR2 sequences are MNHEY and SVGEGT. CDR3 bases: TGTGCCAGCCGCCGGGTCCCGGGTGACGAGCAGTACTTC. Amino acid sequence: CASRRVPGDEQYF.

This clonotype appeared a few times. This chain uses TRBV20-1 with TRBJ2-5; D is ambiguous. The CDR3 has 11 amino acids. V lost 6 bases and J lost 5, with 10 bases in between. Germline-derived CDR1 and CDR2 are DFQATT and SNEGSKA (reference sequence). For the CDR3, the DNA is TGCAGTGCCGTCTTGGGGGAGACCCAGTACTTC. Its protein product is CSAVLGETQYF.

The rearrangement links TRBV5-1 to TRBJ1-2; 10 positions match TRBD1. Germline CDR1 reads SGHRS; CDR2 reads YFSETQ. Losses at the gene ends were 4 bases for V and 6 bases for J; bases not matched to a gene: 6. The CDR3 extends over 14 amino acids. The CDR3 region has the DNA TGCGCCAGCAGCCCCCGGGACAGGGGAAATGGCTACACCTTC. Translating gives CASSPRDRGNGYTF.

The chain recombines TRBV19 with TRBJ1-5; the D is unclear. CDR3 size: 13 residues. Germline V gives CDR1 LNHDA, CDR2 SQIVND (reference sequence). V was pared by 7 bases and J by 5 bases, with 12 bases between. In DNA form, the CDR3 reads TGTGCCAGTAAGGACCGGGAGGATCAGCCCCAGCATTTT. Its translation is CASKDREDQPQHF.

The chain links TRBV6-1 to TRBJ1-4, with unresolved D. With 4 bases removed from V and 4 bases from J, the gap between germline ends came to 10 bases. CDR3 length equals 14 residues. Germline CDR1 MNHNS, CDR2 SASEGT. CDR3: CASSGRQHNEKLFF. The CDR3 DNA follows: TGTGCCAGCAGTGGTCGGCAGCATAATGAAAAACTGTTTTTT.

Notes on this clonotype: Lacking the conserved final phenylalanine or tryptophan, this CDR3 likely reflects a read error. The chain uses TRBV20-1 and TRBJ2-3; maybe TRBD1 (5 bases). The germline V gene has CDR1 DFQATT and CDR2 SNEGSKA (reference sequence). Trimming removed 4 bases from V and 0 bases from J, with 8 bases in between. This CDR3 contains 13 residues. CDR3 protein: CSANGASTDTQYL. CDR3 DNA sequence: TGCAGTGCTAATGGGGCGAGCACAGATACGCAGTATCTT.

A few counts support this clonotype. The rearrangement links TRBV28 to TRBJ1-5; 7 nucleotides align to TRBD1. J was trimmed by 6 bases and V by 6 bases; bases with no gene match: 8. Germline V gives CDR1 MDHEN, CDR2 SYDVKM. This CDR3 contains 14 residues. The CDR3 DNA follows: TGTGCCAGCAGAAACAGGGGTGACAGTCAGCCCCAGCATTTT. Translating it yields CASRNRGDSQPQHF.

The chain joins TRBV20-1 to TRBJ1-5; no definite D call. Germline values: CDR1 DFQATT, CDR2 SNEGSKA (reference sequence). V was shortened by 3 bases and J by 5 bases, with 14 bases between the two germline ends. The CDR3 length is 14 residues. The CDR3: CSASTPFTDQPQHF. Here the CDR3 DNA reads TGCAGTGCTAGCACCCCATTCACGGATCAGCCCCAGCATTTT.

This clonotype was counted at least ten times. This chain joins TRBV7-6 and TRBJ2-2, with 8 bases fitting TRBD2. CDR1 and CDR2 (germline): SGHVS, FNYEAQ. The ends lost 5 bases at V and 5 bases at J; junction bases unmatched: 13. CDR3 length: 17 amino acids. Here the CDR3 reads CASSALESGRGTGELFF. The DNA of the CDR3 is TGTGCCAGCAGCGCCCTGGAAAGCGGGAGAGGGACCGGGGAGCTGTTTTTT.

There are many counts of this clonotype. The chain combines TRBV12-3 or TRBV12-4 with TRBJ2-2, with D perhaps given as TRBD1 or TRBD2 (5 bases each). Trimming took 3 bases from V and 5 from J, leaving 13 bases between them. CDR3 length: 15 residues. Here the CDR3 DNA reads TGTGCCAGCAGTTTTAACACCGGGACGACCGGGGAGCTGTTTTTT. It specifies CASSFNTGTTGELFF.

This clonotype was observed a few times. The gene calls are TRBV5-1 and TRBJ2-7; D is undetermined. Germline CDR1 and CDR2: SGHRS and YFSETQ. Deletions cut 0 bases from V and 2 bases from J, with 9 bases between. The CDR3 length is 14 residues. The CDR3 coding sequence is TGCGCCAGCAGCTTGGGGTGGACCCCCTACGAGCAGTACTTC. The encoded protein is CASSLGWTPYEQYF.

This clonotype was detected only a few times. This chain joins TRBV28 and TRBJ2-1; D is undetermined. Trimming removed 4 bases at V and 4 bases at J, with 8 bases between. The germline V gene encodes CDR1 MDHEN and CDR2 SYDVKM. CDR3 size: 13 residues. The CDR3 loop is CASSSPGYNEQFF. As DNA, the CDR3 is TGTGCCAGCAGTTCCCCCGGATACAATGAGCAGTTCTTC.